These T cell receptor beta chains were read from a single sample in a study of T cell clones after liver transplantation. TCRdb's copy holds only in-frame clones and misses some; the assay was immunoSEQ multiplex PCR. The sample gives 68,000 or so clones, about 91% of which show up once; 0.75% to 1% is in the top ten. The sequencing used CD4+ T cells from blood, collected around 27 months after liver transplant. The receptors originated from a human patient who received a liver transplant. The T cells may partly be graft donor cells. Both conserved end residues are part of each CDR3. D genes are given only for firm matches. Clone size is not always given. Where it is, it says once, few, many or a class for expanded clones.

>few|TRBJ2-5|TRBV6-1|.
CASSEGVRGGGQETQYF
TGTGCCAGCAGTGAAGGGGTGAGGGGTGGTGGACAAGAGACCCAGTACTTC
>.|TRBJ1-5|TRBV11-3|.
CASSSGPGVNQPQHF
TGTGCCAGCAGCTCGGGCCCAGGGGTCAATCAGCCCCAGCATTTT
>once|TRBJ1-2|TRBV28|.
CASTGDYGYTF
TGTGCCAGCACGGGGGACTATGGCTACACCTTC
>.|TRBJ2-1|TRBV10-3|TRBD2
CAISDGRRGLFQASGRRDEQFF
TGTGCCATCAGTGATGGTCGTCGCGGACTCTTTCAGGCTAGCGGGAGGAGAGATGAGCAGTTCTTC
>.|TRBJ2-7|TRBV19|.
CASSPRVDAYEQYF
TGTGCCAGTAGTCCCCGGGTGGATGCCTACGAGCAGTACTTC
>.|TRBJ1-1|TRBV2|.
CASTGDLNTEAFF
TGTGCCAGCACGGGGGACTTGAACACTGAAGCTTTCTTT
>.|TRBJ2-2|TRBV4-3|TRBD1
CASSSGTGAINGELFF
TGCGCCAGCAGCTCCGGGACAGGGGCGATCAACGGGGAGCTGTTTTTT
>.|TRBJ2-4|TRBV28|.
CASSLGLAAKNIQYF
TGTGCCAGCAGTTTAGGGTTAGCAGCCAAAAACATTCAGTACTTC
>.|TRBJ2-6|TRBV19|.
CASTLSGANVLTF
TGTGCCAGTACCCTATCTGGGGCCAACGTCCTGACTTTC
>.|TRBJ1-2|TRBV30|.
CAWSVAGGFQLRGYTF
TGTGCCTGGAGTGTAGCGGGCGGGTTCCAGCTACGTGGCTACACCTTC
>.|TRBJ2-7|TRBV7-9|.
CASSPKAYEQYF
TGTGCCAGCAGCCCTAAGGCCTACGAGCAGTACTTC
>.|TRBJ2-1|TRBV7-3|.
CASSPSLGSYNEQFF
TGTGCCAGCAGCCCCTCCCTGGGCTCCTACAATGAGCAGTTCTTC
>.|TRBJ1-2|TRBV27|.
CASSPGAGGGYTF
TGTGCCAGCAGTCCGGGAGCGGGTGGAGGCTACACCTTC
>.|TRBJ2-1|TRBV27|TRBD2
CASRDRASGRDEQFF
TGTGCCAGCAGAGATAGGGCTAGCGGGAGGGATGAGCAGTTCTTC
>.|TRBJ2-1|TRBV28|.
CASSSRQFGYNEQFF
TGTGCCAGCAGTTCCCGACAGTTTGGGTACAATGAGCAGTTCTTC
>.|TRBJ2-1|TRBV9|TRBD2
CASSDTSGEQFF
TGTGCCAGCAGCGATACTAGCGGTGAGCAGTTCTTC
>few|TRBJ2-7|TRBV5-1|TRBD2
CASSLAGAGDLYEQYF
TGCGCCAGCAGCTTGGCCGGGGCGGGAGACCTCTACGAGCAGTACTTC
>.|TRBJ1-4|TRBV5-4|TRBD1
CASSRTGGPGEKLFF
TGTGCCAGCAGCCGTACAGGGGGCCCGGGTGAAAAACTGTTTTTT
>.|TRBJ2-3|TRBV11-2|.
CASSLVGDSTDTQYF
TGTGCCAGCAGCTTAGTTGGCGATTCCACAGATACGCAGTATTTT
>.|TRBJ1-1|TRBV29-1|.
CSGKDWGGSEAFF
TGCAGCGGGAAAGACTGGGGAGGCTCTGAAGCTTTCTTT
>.|TRBJ2-3|TRBV11-2|TRBD2
CASRGLAGGSTDTQYF
TGTGCCAGCAGGGGACTAGCGGGAGGCTCCACAGATACGCAGTATTTT